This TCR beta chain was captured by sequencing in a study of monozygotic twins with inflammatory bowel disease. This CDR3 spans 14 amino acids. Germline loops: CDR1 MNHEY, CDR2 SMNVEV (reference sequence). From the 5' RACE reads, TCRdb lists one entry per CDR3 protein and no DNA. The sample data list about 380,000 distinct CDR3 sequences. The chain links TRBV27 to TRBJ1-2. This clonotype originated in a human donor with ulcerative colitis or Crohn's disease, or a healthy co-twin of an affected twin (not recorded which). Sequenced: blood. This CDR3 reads CASSSSNTNYGSTF.